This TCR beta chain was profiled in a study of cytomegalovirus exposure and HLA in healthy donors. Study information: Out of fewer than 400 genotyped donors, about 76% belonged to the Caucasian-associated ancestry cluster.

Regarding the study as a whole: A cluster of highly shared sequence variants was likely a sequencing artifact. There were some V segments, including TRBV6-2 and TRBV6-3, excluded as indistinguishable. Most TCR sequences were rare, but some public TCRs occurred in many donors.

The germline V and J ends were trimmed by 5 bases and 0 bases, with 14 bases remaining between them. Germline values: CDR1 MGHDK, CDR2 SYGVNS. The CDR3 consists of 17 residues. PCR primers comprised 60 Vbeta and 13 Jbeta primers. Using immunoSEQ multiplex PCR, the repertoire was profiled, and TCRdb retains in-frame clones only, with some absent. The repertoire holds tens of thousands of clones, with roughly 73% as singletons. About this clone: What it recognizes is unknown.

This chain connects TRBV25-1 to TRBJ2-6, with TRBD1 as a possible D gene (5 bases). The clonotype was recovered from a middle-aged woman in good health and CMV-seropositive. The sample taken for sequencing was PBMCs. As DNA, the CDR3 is TGTGCCAGCAGTCAACAGGCCATAAGCTCTGGGGCCAACGTCCTGACTTTC. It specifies CASSQQAISSGANVLTF.